The present TCR beta chain was sequenced within a study of CD8 T cells in Susac syndrome. A remark on this clonotype: Its antigen is not identified.

Reverse transcription of about 0.5 to 1 ug RNA was performed with random hexamers. With immunoSEQ multiplex PCR, TCR beta CDR3 was amplified across 54 Vbeta and 13 Jbeta. TCRdb redid the calling of the immunoSEQ multiplex PCR reads with MiXCR, one entry per CDR3 protein. This table holds hundreds of thousands of distinct CDR3 sequences, about 85% found once. High-throughput TCR beta sequencing covered peripheral CD8+ and CD4+ T cells. Trimming pared 6 bases from V and 9 bases from J, leaving 14 bases between. The germline V gene encodes CDR1 MNHEY and CDR2 SMNVEV (reference sequence). The length of the CDR3 is 12 residues. Study results and limitations: Regarding the TCR sequencing and HLA analysis, the study admitted that a relatively small number of individuals were involved.

The chain combines TRBV27 with TRBJ2-5, with a possible D match to TRBD1 (6 bases). Sequencing was performed on CD8+ T cells from PBMCs. The origin of this receptor is a human donor with multiple sclerosis. The CDR3 region has the DNA TGTGCCAGCAGCAGTACAGGGATCGCCCAGTACTTC. Protein: CASSSTGIAQYF.